In this sample, the clone carrying this TCR beta chain turned up many times. V shed 3 bases, J shed 3 bases, and the junction held 4 bases outside the gene matches. The germline gives CDR1 SGHNT, CDR2 YYREEE (reference sequence). The CDR3 has 14 amino acids. A marrow graft followed busulfan-fludarabine conditioning, with cyclophosphamide on days +3 and +4. The sample comes from a study of T cells after posttransplantation cyclophosphamide. Clones were read by immunoSEQ multiplex PCR, and TCRdb kept only the in-frame ones, dropping some. This repertoire holds roughly 5,400 clones, and none appear only once.

The chain recombines TRBV5-4 with TRBJ2-7, with 9 bases lining up with TRBD1. The source of this sequence is a female patient between 30 and 45 years old who received an allogeneic stem cell transplant from an unrelated donor, was CMV-positive, and had acute and chronic GVHD. The graft donor may account for some of the T cells. Sample: PBMCs, taken after allogeneic stem cell transplant with posttransplant cyclophosphamide. CDR3 residues: CASSSKTGGYEQYF. CDR3 nucleotides: TGTGCCAGCAGCTCGAAGACAGGGGGCTACGAGCAGTACTTC.